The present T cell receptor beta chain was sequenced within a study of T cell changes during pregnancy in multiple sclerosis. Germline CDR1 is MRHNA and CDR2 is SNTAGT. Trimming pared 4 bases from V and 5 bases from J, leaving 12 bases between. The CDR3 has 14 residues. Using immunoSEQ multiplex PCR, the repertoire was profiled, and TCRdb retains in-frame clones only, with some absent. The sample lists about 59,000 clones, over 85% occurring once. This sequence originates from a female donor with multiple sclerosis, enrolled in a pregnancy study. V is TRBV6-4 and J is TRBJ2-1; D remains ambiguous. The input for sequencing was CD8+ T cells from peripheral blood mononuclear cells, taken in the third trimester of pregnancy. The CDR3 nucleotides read TGTGCCAGCAGTGTCACGGGTTCAAACAATGAGCAGTTCTTC. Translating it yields CASSVTGSNNEQFF.